The next 26 T cell receptor beta chains were all read from a single sample in a study of OX40 agonist ivuxolimab in advanced cancers. Clones were sequenced by immunoSEQ multiplex PCR, and TCRdb holds only the in-frame ones, with some missing. The sample records under 70,000 clones, around 87% being singletons. The sample here was CD4+ or CD8+ T cells sorted from blood, taken in a trial of the OX40 agonist ivuxolimab. These receptors were taken from an adult with an advanced solid tumor such as melanoma, head and neck, liver or kidney cancer.

The chain couples TRBV21-1 to TRBJ1-1; no check of the table's D call, TRBD1, against the DNA was made. TRBV21-1 is deemed a pseudogene. The CDR3 is 14 amino acids. CDR3 amino acids: CASSNPQGHTEAFF. The CDR3, as DNA: TGTGCCAGCAGCAATCCACAGGGACATACTGAAGCTTTCTTT.

J is TRBJ1-1 and V is TRBV7-9, with 7 bases that match TRBD1. The CDR3 covers 13 residues. V lost 6 bases to trimming and J lost 4 bases; unmatched junction nucleotides: 5. Germline assignment: CDR1 SEHNR and CDR2 FQNEAQ (reference sequence). CDR3 loop: CASRPQGVTEAFF. CDR3 DNA: TGTGCCAGCAGGCCTCAGGGGGTCACTGAAGCTTTCTTT.

This rearrangement joins TRBV27 to TRBJ2-7; the D is unclear. The germline gives CDR1 MNHEY, CDR2 SMNVEV (reference sequence). V was cut by 5 bases and J by 6 bases, with 11 bases left in between. The CDR3 has 12 residues. The CDR3 region is CASSAGLSEQYF. CDR3 bases: TGTGCCAGCAGTGCCGGGCTATCCGAGCAGTACTTC.

This clone was counted once. J is TRBJ2-7 and V is TRBV27, with TRBD2 as a possible D gene (5 bases). CDR1 and CDR2 (germline): MNHEY, SMNVEV (reference sequence). Trimming took off 6 bases at V and 7 bases at J, with 19 bases between the two ends. This CDR3 has 14 amino acids. CDR3 loop: CASSFLDSQDEQYF. For the CDR3, the DNA is TGTGCCAGCAGCTTTCTGGACTCTCAGGATGAGCAGTACTTC.

A remark on this clone: One end of the junction fails to match germline, which may point to a read error. The chain couples TRBV30 to TRBJ2-1, with D maybe TRBD1 (5 bases). The CDR3 contains 15 residues. CDR1 and CDR2 (germline): GTSNPN, SVGIG (reference sequence). The CDR3 DNA follows: TGTGTCTGGAGTGTGTCCCAGGGATTGAACAATGAGCAGTTCTTC. Its protein is CVWSVSQGLNNEQFF. The complete variable domain, with remaining parts taken from reference TRBV30 and TRBJ2-1, reads SQTIHQWPATLVQPVGSPLSLECTVEGTSNPNLYWYRQAAGRGLQLLFYSVGIGQISSEVPQNLSASRPQDRQFILSSKKLLLSDSGFYLCVWSVSQGLNNEQFFGPGTRLTVL.

The rearrangement joins TRBV9 to TRBJ2-3, with 10 bases that match TRBD2. This CDR3 comprises 14 residues. Looked up from germline, CDR1 is SGDLS and CDR2 is YYNGEE. The V gene end was trimmed by 6 bases and the J gene end by 8 bases; junction bases not matched to a gene: 9. CDR3 bases: TGTGCCAGCACTACGGGACTAGCGATGGTTACGCAGTATTTT. This codes for CASTTGLAMVTQYF.

The chain has TRBV19 and TRBJ2-1, with D perhaps matching TRBD1 (6 bases). V was pared by 7 bases and J by 0 bases, with 13 bases between. The CDR3 is 15 amino acids. The germline V gene encodes CDR1 LNHDA and CDR2 SQIVND (reference sequence). The CDR3 DNA is TGTGCCAGTACCGAGGGGGAAAGCTCCTACAATGAGCAGTTCTTC. Translating it yields CASTEGESSYNEQFF.

This clone has just one count. CDR3 bases: TGTGCCAGCAGTCAGGGGGTAGGCAATCAGCCCCAGCATTTT. This translates into CASSQGVGNQPQHF. The chain is built from TRBV27 and TRBJ1-5; TRBD1 agrees at 7 bases. Germline loops: CDR1 MNHEY, CDR2 SMNVEV (reference sequence). The J segment lost 2 bases and the V segment lost 5 bases, leaving 3 bases of the junction unmatched. This CDR3 is built from 14 residues.

The CDR3 reads CASSQVSSDKPSYEQYF. The CDR3 nucleotides are TGCGCCAGCAGCCAAGTTTCCTCGGATAAGCCCTCCTACGAGCAGTACTTC. The chain uses TRBV4-1 and TRBJ2-7; D is uncertain. The CDR3 loop spans 17 amino acids. Germline CDR1 is MGHRA and CDR2 is YSYEKL. V was cut by 1 base and J by 0 bases, with 16 bases left in between.

J is TRBJ2-1 and V is TRBV9; 9 bases align to TRBD2. Germline V gives CDR1 SGDLS, CDR2 YYNGEE. The CDR3 is made up of 15 amino acids. After removal of 3 bases from V and 3 bases from J, the junction contained 4 bases not matched to a gene. In nucleotides, the CDR3 is TGTGCCAGCAGCGGTAGCGGGAGAGACTACAATGAGCAGTTCTTC. The encoded protein is CASSGSGRDYNEQFF.

This clone was seen a few times. The rearrangement joins TRBV11-2 to TRBJ1-2; TRBD1 aligns across 7 bases. The CDR3 is made up of 14 amino acids. The germline CDR1 and CDR2 sequences are SGHAT and FQNNGV. V trimming: 3 bases; J trimming: 6 bases; junction bases outside the gene matches: 7. CDR3 region: CASSLGTGVHGYTF. The CDR3 region has the DNA TGTGCCAGCAGCTTGGGTACAGGGGTCCATGGCTACACCTTC.

This clone was counted between two and nine times. The V call is TRBV6-1, the J call TRBJ2-7; D may correspond to TRBD1 or TRBD2 (6 bases each). The germline CDR1 and CDR2 sequences are MNHNS and SASEGT. V was shortened by 1 base and J by 4 bases, with 14 bases between the two germline ends. The CDR3 has 15 amino acids. The DNA of the CDR3 is TGTGCCAGCAGTGAAGTAGGGACGGGGGCGTACGAGCAGTACTTC. This encodes CASSEVGTGAYEQYF.

Note on this clone: This CDR3 is also generated by other DNA sequences in the sample. This chain connects TRBV27 to TRBJ2-1; 12 bases are shared with TRBD2. Germline CDR1 reads MNHEY; CDR2 reads SMNVEV (reference sequence). V lost 5 bases, J lost 4 bases, and 3 bases stayed unmatched. The CDR3 length is 15 residues. CDR3 sequence reads: CASSPGTSGYNEQFF. CDR3 nucleotide sequence: TGTGCCAGCAGTCCAGGGACTAGCGGGTACAATGAGCAGTTCTTC.

This chain links TRBV6-5 with TRBJ2-1, with 8 bases identical to TRBD1. The junction had 7 bases not matched to a gene; V was cut back by 2 bases and J by 7 bases. The CDR3 has 15 amino acids. Germline V gene lookup returns CDR1 MNHEY and CDR2 SVGAGI. CDR3 protein: CASSYVRGLGNEQFF. The CDR3 DNA sequence: TGTGCCAGCAGTTACGTCAGGGGGCTAGGAAATGAGCAGTTCTTC.

V and J are TRBV9 and TRBJ2-2, with TRBD2 matching over 9 bases. Germline assignment: CDR1 SGDLS and CDR2 YYNGEE. The CDR3 loop spans 16 amino acids. V shed 0 bases and J 3 bases; nucleotides not matched to a gene: 3. The CDR3, as DNA: TGTGCCAGCAGCGTAGGCGGGAGGGCCCACACCGGGGAGCTGTTTTTT. Residues: CASSVGGRAHTGELFF.

V is TRBV7-6 and J is TRBJ1-3; no clear D. Trimming left V 5 bases short and J 0 bases short, with 14 bases between. CDR3 length: 16 amino acids. The V gene's germline CDR1 is SGHVS and CDR2 FNYEAQ. CDR3 in DNA: TGTGCCAGCAGCCTACTGGGCCGAGGCTCTGGAAACACCATATATTTT. Encoded protein: CASSLLGRGSGNTIYF. The whole variable domain, filled in from reference TRBV7-6 and TRBJ1-3, reads GAGVSQSPRYKVTKRGQDVALRCDPISGHVSLYWYRQALGQGPEFLTYFNYEAQQDKSGLPNDRFSAERPEGSISTLTIQRTEQRDSAMYRCASSLLGRGSGNTIYFGEGSWLTVV.

As for this clone: Other DNA sequences from this sample encode an identical CDR3 as well. The rearrangement joins TRBV14 to TRBJ2-1, with D possibly being TRBD2 (6 bases). The CDR3 is made up of 15 amino acids. Germline assignment: CDR1 SGHDN and CDR2 FVKESK. Trimming pared 0 bases from V and 4 bases from J, leaving 10 bases between. CDR3 residues: CASSQDTGLYNEQFF. For the CDR3, the DNA is TGTGCCAGCAGCCAAGATACGGGACTTTACAATGAGCAGTTCTTC.

In its sample, this clone was seen once. This sequence joins TRBV9 and TRBJ2-1; the match to TRBD1 covers 8 bases. The CDR3 consists of 15 residues. CDR1 is SGDLS and CDR2 is YYNGEE in the germline V gene. Trimming at V came to 3 bases and at J to 7 bases, leaving 9 bases not matched to a gene. The CDR3 region has the DNA TGTGCCAGCAGCGCGGACAGGGTGAATGGGAATGAGCAGTTCTTC. Encoded protein: CASSADRVNGNEQFF.

This clone was observed a handful of times. The chain recombines TRBV7-9 with TRBJ2-5; no clear D. V lost 5 bases and J lost 3, with 10 bases in between. The CDR3 runs 13 residues. Per germline, CDR1 SEHNR and CDR2 FQNEAQ (reference sequence). This CDR3 reads CASSPEYKETQYF. The CDR3 nucleotides read TGTGCCAGCAGCCCTGAATATAAAGAGACCCAGTACTTC.

The rearrangement joins TRBV7-9 to TRBJ2-7; D is unresolved. The germline V and J ends were trimmed by 2 bases and 6 bases, with 8 bases remaining between them. Germline assignment: CDR1 SEHNR and CDR2 FQNEAQ (reference sequence). CDR3 length: 12 amino acids. In DNA, the CDR3 is TGTGCCAGCAGCTTACTCCTAGGCGAGCAGTACTTC. Its translation is CASSLLLGEQYF. Together with reference TRBV7-9 and TRBJ2-7, the CDR3 gives the full variable domain: DTGVSQNPRHKITKRGQNVTFRCDPISEHNRLYWYRQTLGQGPEFLTYFQNEAQLEKSRLLSDRFSAERPKGSFSTLEIQRTEQGDSAMYLCASSLLLGEQYFGPGTRLTVT.

The chain joins TRBV19 to TRBJ1-1; D unresolved. The germline V gene has CDR1 LNHDA and CDR2 SQIVND (reference sequence). The CDR3 totals 16 residues. V lost 3 bases, J lost 1 base, and 15 bases lay in between. In DNA, the CDR3 is TGTGCCAGTAGTATTATTAGGGTCGATCCGAACACTGAAGCTTTCTTT. Protein sequence: CASSIIRVDPNTEAFF.

The gene calls are TRBV5-8 and TRBJ2-5; 8 bases fit TRBD1. Germline values: CDR1 SGHTS, CDR2 YDEGEE. The CDR3 runs to 14 residues. The junction had 3 bases not matched to a gene; V was cut back by 0 bases and J by 5 bases. In nucleotides, the CDR3 is TGTGCCAGCAGCTTGGGACAGGGGAGGGAGACCCAGTACTTC. It codes for CASSLGQGRETQYF.

The chain couples TRBV4-2 to TRBJ2-7; D might be TRBD2 (6 bases). This CDR3 is 13 amino acids long. The germline gives CDR1 LGHNA, CDR2 YNFKEQ. Trimming removed 4 bases from V and 2 bases from J, with 9 bases in between. The CDR3 DNA sequence: TGTGCCAGCAGCCCGGGACTTACCTACGAGCAGTACTTC. This gives the protein CASSPGLTYEQYF.

The chain is built from TRBV6-5 and TRBJ2-7; D uncertain. The CDR3 totals 13 residues. The germline CDR1 and CDR2 sequences are MNHEY and SVGAGI. V dropped 0 bases and J dropped 3 bases, with 6 bases sitting between them. The CDR3 nucleotides read TGTGCCAGCAGTTACTCAGGGAACTACGAGCAGTACTTC. Its translation is CASSYSGNYEQYF.

This clone appeared a single time. The J gene is TRBJ2-7, the V gene TRBV13, with 7 bases identical to TRBD2. CDR3 length: 15 residues. Germline-derived CDR1 and CDR2 are PRHDT and FYEKMQ (reference sequence). Trimming at V came to 2 bases and at J to 3 bases, leaving 7 bases not matched to a gene. Written as DNA, the CDR3 is TGTGCCAGCAGCTTAAGGGGAGGGCTAGGCTACGAGCAGTACTTC. It is translated as CASSLRGGLGYEQYF.

This chain links TRBV2 with TRBJ2-1; D gene unclear. The ends were cut back, 5 bases at V and 1 base at J, with 15 bases in the middle. The CDR3 extends over 16 amino acids. The germline gives CDR1 SNHLY, CDR2 FYNNEI. CDR3 amino acids: CASSPTDQWSYNEQFF. The CDR3 nucleotides read TGTGCCAGCAGTCCCACGGACCAATGGTCCTACAATGAGCAGTTCTTC.